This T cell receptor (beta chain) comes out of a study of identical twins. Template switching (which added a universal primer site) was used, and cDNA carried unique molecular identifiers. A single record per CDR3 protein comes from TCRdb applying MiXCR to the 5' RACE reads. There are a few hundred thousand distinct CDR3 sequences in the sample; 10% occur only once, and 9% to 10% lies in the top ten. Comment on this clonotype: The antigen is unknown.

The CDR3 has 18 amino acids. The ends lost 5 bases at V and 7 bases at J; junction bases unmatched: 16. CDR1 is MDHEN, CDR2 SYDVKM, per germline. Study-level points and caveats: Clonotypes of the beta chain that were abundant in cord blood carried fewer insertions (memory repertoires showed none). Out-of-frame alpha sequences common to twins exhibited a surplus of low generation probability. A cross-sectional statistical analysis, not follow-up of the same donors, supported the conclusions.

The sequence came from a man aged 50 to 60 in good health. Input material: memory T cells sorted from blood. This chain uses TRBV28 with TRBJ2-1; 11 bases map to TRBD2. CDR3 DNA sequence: TGTGCCAGCAGTGCTTGGCTAGCGGGAGGACAAGCCCTGAATGAGCAGTTCTTC. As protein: CASSAWLAGGQALNEQFF.